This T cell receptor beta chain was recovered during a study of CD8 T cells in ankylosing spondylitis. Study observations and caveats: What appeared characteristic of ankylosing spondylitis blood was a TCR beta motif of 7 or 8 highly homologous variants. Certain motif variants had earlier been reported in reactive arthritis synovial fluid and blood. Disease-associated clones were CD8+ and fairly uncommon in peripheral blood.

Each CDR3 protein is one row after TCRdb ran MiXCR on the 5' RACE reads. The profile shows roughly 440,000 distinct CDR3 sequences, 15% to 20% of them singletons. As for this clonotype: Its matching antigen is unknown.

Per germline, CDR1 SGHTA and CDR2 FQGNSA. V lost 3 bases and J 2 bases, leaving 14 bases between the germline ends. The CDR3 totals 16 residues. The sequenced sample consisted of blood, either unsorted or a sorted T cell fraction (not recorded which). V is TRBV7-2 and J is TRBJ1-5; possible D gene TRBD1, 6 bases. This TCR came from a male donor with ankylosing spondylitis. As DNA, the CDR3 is TGTGCCAGCAGCTTTTCCGGGGGCTCGGGCAATCAGCCCCAGCATTTT. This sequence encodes CASSFSGGSGNQPQHF.